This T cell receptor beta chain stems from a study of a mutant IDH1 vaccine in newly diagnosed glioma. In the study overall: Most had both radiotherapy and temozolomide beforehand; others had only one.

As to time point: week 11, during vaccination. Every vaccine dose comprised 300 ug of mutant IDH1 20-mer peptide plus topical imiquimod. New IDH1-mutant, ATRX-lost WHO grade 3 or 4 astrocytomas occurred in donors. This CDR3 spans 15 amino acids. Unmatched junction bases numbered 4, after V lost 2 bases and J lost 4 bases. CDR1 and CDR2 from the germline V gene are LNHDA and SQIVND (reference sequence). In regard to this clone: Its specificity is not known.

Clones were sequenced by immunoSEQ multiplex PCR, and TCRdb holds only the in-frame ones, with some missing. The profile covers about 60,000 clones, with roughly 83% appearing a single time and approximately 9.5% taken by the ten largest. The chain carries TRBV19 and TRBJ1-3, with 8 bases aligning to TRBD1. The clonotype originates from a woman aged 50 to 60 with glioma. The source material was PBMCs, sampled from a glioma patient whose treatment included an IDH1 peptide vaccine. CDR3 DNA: TGTGCCAGTAGTATAAGCAGGGGGCTAGGAAACACCATATATTTT. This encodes CASSISRGLGNTIYF.